This T cell receptor beta chain was sequenced in a study of beta chain features in type 1 diabetes. Study outcomes and limitations: In the patient group, naive, central memory and Treg TCRB repertoires seemed more alike than in the healthy donor group. Across all four CD4+ subsets, people with type 1 diabetes showed modestly shorter TCRB CDR3s.

Of the isolated RNA, all was reverse transcribed, and so the sequenced material was expressed TCRB transcripts. A few million reads were obtained on average from naive, central memory and regulatory T cell samples. TCRdb's table, derived via immunoSEQ multiplex PCR, lists solely in-frame clones and lacks some. In the table there are about 650,000 clones, under 15% of which are singletons. CD45RO/CCR7/CD25/CD127/CD95/CD27 staining was used to isolate CD4+ naive, central memory, regulatory and stem cell-like memory cells by sorting. Each sorted population was over 98% pure. This CDR3 contains 15 residues. Germline CDR1 is SGHRS and CDR2 is YFSETQ. The V end was cut by 1 base, the J end by 1 base, with 11 bases between. This clone was seen a handful of times. Its antigen is currently unknown.

The genes are TRBV5-1 and TRBJ1-1, with a tentative D call TRBD1 (5 bases). The receptor's source is a man aged 30 to 39 with type 1 diabetes. The sample taken for sequencing was naive CD4+ T cells from blood. This CDR3 reads CASSLQGQGNTEAFF. CDR3 nucleotides: TGCGCCAGCAGCTTGCAAGGTCAGGGGAACACTGAAGCTTTCTTT.